These T cell receptor beta chains were read from a single sample in a study of immune heterogeneity within non-small cell lung tumors. TCRdb reanalysed the multiplex PCR reads using MiXCR and keeps one entry per CDR3 protein. The sample has over 30,000 distinct CDR3 sequences, around 30% seen once. The source material was lung tumor tissue. The receptors here all came from a man aged 40-55 years with non-small cell lung cancer. CDR3s include the opening cysteine and the closing phenylalanine or tryptophan. Each record gives: clone size, D gene, J gene, V gene, CDR3 protein, CDR3 DNA. D genes are given only for firm matches. Clone size is not always given. Where it is, it says once, few, many or a class for expanded clones.

>few|NA|TRBJ2-3|TRBV3-1
CASSQSGTDTQYF
TGTGCCAGCAGCCAGAGCGGAACAGATACGCAGTATTTT
>NA|NA|TRBJ1-2|TRBV28
CASSLYLQTHYGCTF
TGTGCCAGCAGTTTATATCTACAGACCCACTATGGCTGCACCTTC
>large|NA|TRBJ2-7|TRBV28
CASSLTGFYEQYF
TGTGCCAGCAGTTTAACAGGATTCTACGAGCAGTACTTC
>NA|NA|TRBJ2-4|TRBV10-3
CAISPGAKNIQYF
TGTGCCATCAGTCCGGGGGCCAAAAACATTCAGTACTTC
>NA|NA|TRBJ2-3|TRBV7-9
CASSHLDFTDTQYF
TGTGCCAGCAGCCACTTGGACTTCACAGATACGCAGTATTTT
>few|NA|TRBJ1-1|TRBV11-2
CASSLVAGVTTEAFF
TGTGCCAGCAGCTTAGTCGCAGGGGTGACGACTGAAGCTTTCTTT
>large|NA|TRBJ1-5|TRBV15
CATSRDGSQPQHF
TGTGCCACCAGCAGAGATGGTTCTCAGCCCCAGCATTTT
>large|NA|TRBJ1-2|TRBV4-1
CASSQEPGRHYGYTF
TGCGCCAGCAGCCAAGAGCCAGGTCGTCACTATGGCTACACCTTC
>NA|NA|TRBJ1-1|TRBV6-1
CASSDSGRGTESFF
TGTGCCAGCAGTGACTCGGGAAGGGGCACTGAATCTTTCTTT
>few|NA|TRBJ2-3|TRBV2
CASKLGGGSTDTQYF
TGTGCCAGCAAATTAGGGGGGGGGAGCACAGATACGCAGTATTTT
>NA|NA|TRBJ2-1|TRBV20-1
CSASDPGATGNEQFF
TGCAGTGCTAGTGACCCAGGTGCCACCGGTAATGAGCAGTTCTTC
>NA|NA|TRBJ1-1|TRBV25-1
CASSEFNTEGFF
TGTGCCAGCAGTGAATTTAACACTGAAGGTTTCTTT
>NA|NA|TRBJ1-5|TRBV6-1
CASRPDRTRRPQHF
TGTGCCAGCAGACCAGACAGGACCCGACGGCCCCAGCATTTT
>few|TRBD1|TRBJ2-7|TRBV18
CASSRQTSGTGRGLEYF
TGTGCCAGCTCACGACAAACTTCCGGGACAGGCCGGGGGTTAGAGTACTTC
>many|TRBD2|TRBJ2-1|TRBV12-3/TRBV12-4
CASSFGGRSNEQFF
TGTGCCAGCAGTTTTGGCGGGAGGAGTAATGAGCAGTTCTTC
>NA|NA|TRBJ1-1|TRBV6-5
CASSYSGGVRQMNTETFF
TGTGCCAGCAGTTACTCTGGGGGGGTTCGACAGATGAACACTGAAACTTTCTTT
>NA|NA|TRBJ1-1|TRBV5-1
CASVEQPFPQNTEAFF
TGCGCCAGCGTTGAGCAGCCGTTTCCTCAAAACACTGAAGCTTTCTTT
>many|NA|TRBJ2-7|TRBV20-1
CSAYGGGVNYEQYF
TGCAGTGCTTATGGAGGGGGGGTGAACTACGAGCAGTACTTC
>NA|NA|TRBJ1-1|TRBV30
CAWSKGLTEAFF
TGTGCCTGGTCTAAGGGGTTGACTGAAGCTTTCTTT
>few|NA|TRBJ1-5|TRBV7-8
CASSPGQSAGVGTQHF
TGTGCCAGCAGCCCAGGACAATCGGCGGGGGTCGGGACCCAGCATTTT
>NA|NA|TRBJ2-5|TRBV6-1
CANSEWGAETQYF
TGTGCCAACAGTGAATGGGGTGCGGAGACCCAGTACTTC
>many|NA|TRBJ2-3|TRBV6-1
CASSSLARTDTQYF
TGTGCCAGCAGTTCATTGGCCCGGACAGATACGCAGTATTTT
>NA|TRBD2|TRBJ2-1|TRBV13
CASSLSGRIHNEQFF
TGTGCCAGCAGCCTTAGCGGGAGGATTCACAATGAGCAGTTCTTC
>few|TRBD2|TRBJ2-7|TRBV5-1
CASSLGTSGVYEQYF
TGCGCCAGCAGCTTGGGCACTAGCGGAGTCTACGAGCAGTACTTC
>NA|NA|TRBJ2-1|TRBV20-1
CSARGRERVDEQFF
TGCAGTGCTAGGGGCCGGGAGCGGGTGGATGAGCAGTTCTTC
>NA|TRBD2|TRBJ2-3|TRBV12-3/TRBV12-4
CASSGLAGGAGTQYF
TGTGCCAGCAGCGGACTAGCGGGAGGAGCAGGTACGCAGTATTTT
>few|TRBD1|TRBJ1-4|TRBV5-6
CASSSRGGGVEKLFF
TGTGCCAGCAGCTCCCGAGGGGGCGGCGTCGAAAAACTGTTTTTT
>few|NA|TRBJ1-5|TRBV9
CASSRTGNQPQHF
TGTGCCAGCAGCAGGACAGGCAATCAGCCCCAGCATTTT
>many|NA|TRBJ2-7|TRBV24-1
CATSDGSTPRQYF
TGTGCCACCAGTGATGGCAGTACTCCTAGGCAGTACTTC
>many|TRBD1|TRBJ2-1|TRBV12-3/TRBV12-4
CASCPPGQVGEQFF
TGTGCCAGCTGCCCCCCGGGACAGGTCGGTGAGCAGTTCTTC
>few|TRBD2|TRBJ2-2|TRBV5-1
CASSPKGLAGTGELFF
TGCGCCAGCAGCCCGAAGGGACTAGCGGGGACCGGGGAGCTGTTTTTT
>many|TRBD1|TRBJ1-4|TRBV20-1
CSARGQGDTNEKLFF
TGCAGTGCTAGAGGACAGGGCGACACTAATGAAAAACTGTTTTTT
>few|NA|TRBJ2-4|TRBV4-2
CASSQDGSQNIQYF
TGTGCCAGCAGCCAAGACGGGTCCCAAAACATTCAGTACTTC
>NA|NA|TRBJ2-3|TRBV6-2/TRBV6-3
CASSTPGLVGADTQYF
TGTGCCAGCAGCACCCCTGGACTCGTAGGGGCAGATACGCAGTATTTT
>NA|TRBD1|TRBJ2-5|TRBV5-1
CASRKGQGEETQYF
TGCGCCAGCAGAAAAGGACAGGGGGAAGAGACCCAGTACTTC
>once|NA|TRBJ2-7|TRBV5-1
CDSSLIRSGPKGEHYF
TGCGACAGCAGCTTGATCCGGAGCGGGCCAAAGGGGGAGCATTACTTC
>few|NA|TRBJ1-1|TRBV5-1
CASSLQAMNTEAFF
TGCGCCAGCAGCTTACAGGCGATGAACACTGAAGCTTTCTTT
>NA|NA|TRBJ2-7|TRBV10-3
CAISGGRDSPYEQYF
TGTGCCATCAGTGGGGGTAGGGACTCCCCCTACGAGCAGTACTTC
>NA|NA|TRBJ2-7|TRBV28
CASSLILYEQYF
TGTGCCAGCAGTTTGATTCTTTACGAGCAGTACTTC
>few|NA|TRBJ1-4|TRBV7-9
CASSPPVSGRGEKLFF
TGTGCCAGCAGCCCACCCGTTTCAGGGAGGGGTGAAAAACTGTTTTTT
>NA|NA|TRBJ2-7|TRBV7-2
CASSFGHGAGFREQYF
TGTGCCAGCAGCTTTGGGCATGGGGCAGGTTTTCGCGAGCAGTACTTC
>NA|TRBD1|TRBJ1-4|TRBV5-5
CPSSSGTGRRTNEKLFF
TGTCCCAGCAGCTCCGGGACAGGGAGAAGAACTAATGAAAAACTGTTTTTT
>few|TRBD1|TRBJ2-3|TRBV4-1
CASSQKQGTGTDTQYF
TGCGCCAGCAGCCAAAAACAGGGGACGGGCACAGATACGCAGTATTTT
>many|NA|TRBJ2-7|TRBV10-3
CAISARGSEQYF
TGTGCCATCAGTGCCAGGGGAAGCGAGCAGTACTTC
>many|NA|TRBJ2-3|TRBV7-9
CASSWSQADTQYF
TGTGCCAGCAGCTGGTCACAGGCAGATACGCAGTATTTT
>few|TRBD2|TRBJ2-1|TRBV3-1
CASSHSGGGYNEQFF
TGTGCCAGCAGTCACTCCGGGGGGGGTTACAATGAGCAGTTCTTC
>many|NA|TRBJ1-2|TRBV12-3/TRBV12-4
CATGTNYGYTF
TGTGCCACGGGAACTAACTATGGCTACACCTTC
>few|NA|TRBJ1-3|TRBV9
CASSKEGVGNTIYF
TGTGCCAGCAGCAAAGAGGGGGTGGGAAACACCATATATTTT
>few|NA|TRBJ1-1|TRBV20-1
CSAKKGDEAFF
TGCAGTGCTAAAAAGGGCGATGAAGCTTTCTTT
>many|NA|TRBJ1-2|TRBV5-1
CASSLDRRGYTF
TGCGCCAGCAGCTTGGACAGGAGGGGCTACACCTTC
>many|NA|TRBJ2-6|TRBV12-3/TRBV12-4
CASSPQVPGANVLTF
TGTGCCAGCAGCCCCCAGGTCCCTGGGGCCAACGTCCTGACTTTC
>many|NA|TRBJ1-2|TRBV7-8
CASSPGLAYGYTF
TGTGCCAGCAGCCCGGGCTTAGCCTATGGCTACACCTTC
>few|TRBD2|TRBJ2-6|TRBV6-5
CASSYSSSGASSGANVLTF
TGTGCCAGCAGTTACTCTTCTAGCGGGGCGAGCTCTGGGGCCAACGTCCTGACTTTC
>NA|NA|TRBJ2-2|TRBV27
CASSEGSGFTGELFF
TGTGCCAGCAGTGAAGGCAGCGGGTTCACCGGGGAGCTGTTTTTT
>many|NA|TRBJ1-5|TRBV15
CATSRDRAGNQPQHF
TGTGCCACCAGCAGAGATCGGGCAGGTAATCAGCCCCAGCATTTT